This T cell receptor beta chain is from a study of blood T cell repertoires in COVID-19. The assay was immunoSEQ multiplex PCR, and TCRdb's table has in-frame clones only and misses some. This sample yields approximately 70,000 clones, of which about 66% are seen a single time; 51% belongs to the top ten. The CDR3 contains 16 residues. Germline V gene sequence: CDR1 SEHNR, CDR2 FQNEAQ (reference sequence). The ends lost 6 bases at V and 4 bases at J; junction bases unmatched: 12. The table lists this clone with a few counts. Participants reported their clinical history, and cohort assignment relied on those reports.

The chain recombines TRBV7-9 with TRBJ2-1; TRBD2 aligns across 7 bases. The receptor's source is a woman in her sixties or seventies who had been exposed to COVID-19. Input material: PBMCs or T cells enriched from blood (not recorded which). CDR3 DNA: TGTGCCAGCAGTTTTTCGGGACTACGCCCGTACAATGAGCAGTTCTTC. It codes for CASSFSGLRPYNEQFF.